The 7 T cell receptor beta chains presented below share a single source sample, sequenced in a study of CD8 T cells in Susac syndrome. An amount of RNA that ranged from about 0.45 to 1 ug was reverse transcribed with random hexamers. TCRdb re-derived calls from the immunoSEQ multiplex PCR reads in MiXCR, one entry per CDR3 protein. The sample yields more than 200,000 distinct CDR3 sequences, roughly 93% seen once. Sequencing was performed on CD4+ T cells from PBMCs. The receptor source for this set is a human donor with multiple sclerosis.

The chain recombines TRBV30 with TRBJ2-1; D remains unclear. V lost 7 bases and J lost 5, with 9 bases in between. This CDR3 comprises 11 residues. Germline V gene sequence: CDR1 GTSNPN, CDR2 SVGIG (reference sequence). The DNA of the CDR3 is TGTGCCTCCCGAGATAACAATGAGCAGTTCTTC. Its translation is CASRDNNEQFF.

The chain has TRBV6-1 and TRBJ2-7; the D gene is possibly TRBD1 (6 bases). CDR1 is MNHNS and CDR2 is SASEGT in the germline V gene. Trimming removed 0 bases from V and 2 bases from J, with 14 bases in between. The CDR3 spans 16 residues. The CDR3 loop reads CASSEAFRDITYEQYF. CDR3 nucleotide sequence: TGTGCCAGCAGTGAAGCCTTCCGGGACATTACCTACGAGCAGTACTTC.

The chain has TRBV28 and TRBJ2-7, with D unclear. Germline V gene data show CDR1 as MDHEN and CDR2 as SYDVKM. V lost 8 bases and J lost 4, with 6 bases in between. The CDR3 has 10 amino acids. In DNA form, the CDR3 reads TGTGCCAGCGGGAAATACGAGCAGTACTTC. Protein: CASGKYEQYF. The variable domain in full, with the rest retrieved from reference TRBV28 and TRBJ2-7, is DVKVTQSSRYLVKRTGEKVFLECVQDMDHENMFWYRQDPGLGLRLIYFSYDVKMKEKGDIPEGYSVSREKKERFSLILESASTNQTSMYLCASGKYEQYFGPGTRLTVT.

The chain combines TRBV20-1 with TRBJ2-3; 8 bases are shared with TRBD2. CDR1 is DFQATT, CDR2 SNEGSKA, per germline (reference sequence). The CDR3 sequence is 16 residues long. J was trimmed by 2 bases and V by 0 bases; bases with no gene match: 7. The CDR3 here is CSARDTRGGFTDTQYF. The CDR3 nucleotides are TGCAGTGCTAGAGATACCCGGGGGGGATTCACAGATACGCAGTATTTT.

The chain employs TRBV7-2 and TRBJ2-7; D not certain. Between the trimmed V and J ends, which lost 8 bases and 0 bases, there was a span of 14 bases. The CDR3 contains 14 residues. Per the germline V gene, CDR1 is SGHTA and CDR2 is FQGNSA. This chain's CDR3 is CASSESFGSYEQYV. CDR3 sequence (DNA): TGTGCCAGCTCCGAATCCTTCGGCTCCTACGAGCAGTACGTC.

The J gene is TRBJ1-3, the V gene TRBV30, with 7 bases lining up with TRBD1. V lost 4 bases and J lost 3; bases outside the gene matches: 6. The CDR3 consists of 14 residues. Germline V gene sequence: CDR1 GTSNPN, CDR2 SVGIG (reference sequence). The CDR3 sequence is CAWTTNRGGNTIYF. The CDR3 nucleotides read TGTGCCTGGACAACGAACAGGGGTGGAAACACCATATATTTT.

This clonotype appeared a single time. The chain recombines TRBV20-1 with TRBJ2-7; D is perhaps TRBD2 (5 bases). Looked up from germline, CDR1 is DFQATT and CDR2 is SNEGSKA (reference sequence). V was trimmed by 0 bases and J by 0 bases, leaving 15 bases between them. The CDR3 totals 16 residues. This CDR3 is CSARDRSGKVSYEQYV. The CDR3 coding sequence is TGCAGTGCTAGAGATAGGTCGGGAAAAGTCTCCTACGAGCAGTACGTC.